These 8 T cell receptor beta chains came from one sample sequenced in a study of identical twins. TCRdb re-analysed the 5' RACE reads in MiXCR, keeping a single row per CDR3 protein. Of 200,000 to 250,000 distinct CDR3 sequences detected, roughly 13% appear once; the ten largest clones hold 3.5% to 4.5%. The sample was also reused in another study, on yellow fever vaccine responses in identical twins.

Sequencing used memory (CD45RO+) T cells sorted from blood. The receptors come from a woman in her late teens or twenties in good health.

This clonotype was observed once. This chain connects TRBV5-6 to TRBJ2-2; D is perhaps TRBD2 (5 bases). Germline values: CDR1 SGHDT, CDR2 YYEEEE. CDR3 length equals 14 residues. V was trimmed by 9 bases and J by 3 bases, leaving 15 bases between them. As DNA, the CDR3 is TGTGCCATCGGCCTCGGGGTTGACACCGGGGAGCTGTTTTTT. Its translation: CAIGLGVDTGELFF. Full variable domain (rest looked up from reference TRBV5-6 and TRBJ2-2): DAGVTQSPTHLIKTRGQQVTLRCSPKSGHDTVSWYQQALGQGPQFIFQYYEEEERQRGNFPDRFSGHQFPNYSSELNVNALLLGDSALYLCAIGLGVDTGELFFGEGSRLTVL.

Comment on this clonotype: At one end the junction does not follow the germline gene, possibly because of a read error. The genes are TRBV7-9 and TRBJ1-2; a possible D gene is TRBD1 (5 bases). Per the germline V gene, CDR1 is SEHNR and CDR2 is FQNEAQ (reference sequence). This CDR3 has 13 residues. CDR3 protein: CASSQDSNSGYTF. CDR3 DNA sequence: TGTGCCAGCAGCCAAGACAGTAACTCTGGCTACACCTTC.

Many counts were recorded for this clonotype. The CDR3 region has the DNA TGTGCCAGCAGTGAGTTAGCGGGGGGCTACAATGAGCAGTTCTTC. The encoded protein is CASSELAGGYNEQFF. The rearrangement uses TRBV25-1 and TRBJ2-1; 10 bases line up with TRBD2. The trim removed 3 bases at V and 3 bases at J, leaving 2 bases unmatched. The CDR3 is 15 amino acids. Germline loops: CDR1 MGHDK, CDR2 SYGVNS.

The CDR3 nucleotides are TGTGCCAGCAGCTTGCCGGGACAGGGGTTCGATGAGCAGTTCTTC. Its translation is CASSLPGQGFDEQFF. The gene calls are TRBV5-6 and TRBJ2-1, with TRBD1 identical over 10 bases. The germline V gene has CDR1 SGHDT and CDR2 YYEEEE. The CDR3 is made up of 15 amino acids. The ends lost 1 base at V and 8 bases at J; junction bases unmatched: 6.

This clonotype was picked up a small number of times. The DNA of the CDR3 is TGTGCCAGCAGACCCGAAATCAGCCGGAGCGGCTCCGAGCAGTACTTC. This sequence encodes CASRPEISRSGSEQYF. The V and J genes are TRBV12-3 or TRBV12-4 and TRBJ2-7; D may be TRBD2 (5 bases). V shed 6 bases and J shed 6 bases, with 24 bases lying between them. The CDR3 consists of 16 residues.

This clonotype was detected only a few times. The chain is built from TRBV7-2 and TRBJ2-5; 12 bases are shared with TRBD2. The germline V gene encodes CDR1 SGHTA and CDR2 FQGNSA. CDR3 size: 17 residues. V dropped 1 base and J dropped 2; count of bases not matched to a gene: 5. The DNA of the CDR3 is TGTGCCAGCAGCTTAGGAGCGACTAGCGGGGGTCAAGAGACCCAGTACTTC. It specifies CASSLGATSGGQETQYF.

V is TRBV20-1 and J is TRBJ2-1; D is possibly TRBD2 (6 bases). Germline CDR1 reads DFQATT; CDR2 reads SNEGSKA (reference sequence). Trimming removed 2 bases from V and 4 bases from J, with 12 bases in between. The CDR3 contains 14 residues. The CDR3 DNA is TGCAGTGCTAGACGGCAGGGAGGTTACAATGAGCAGTTCTTC. Translated, it gives CSARRQGGYNEQFF.

This clonotype occurred a few times. The rearrangement joins TRBV28 to TRBJ2-1, with 8 bases lining up with TRBD1. Trimming cost V 3 bases and J 2 bases; bases outside gene matches: 12. CDR1 is MDHEN, CDR2 SYDVKM, per germline. The CDR3 spans 18 residues. The CDR3 here is CASSFSSGRQGTYNEQFF. The CDR3 DNA is TGTGCCAGCAGTTTCTCATCAGGGCGACAGGGGACCTACAATGAGCAGTTCTTC.